Here is one T cell receptor (beta chain) with its context. Its specificity is unknown. The sample is drawn from a study of T cell responses to AZD1222 COVID-19 vaccine. Study-level findings and limits: Compared with day 0, the breadth and depth of the Spike-specific TCR repertoire rose significantly after two doses of AZD1222. CD4 TCRs covered the whole spike, strongest at regions 160-218 and 743-854. It should be noted that donors were predominantly white British and more often female, and clonal diversity was possibly underestimated. Repertoires were sampled only after the peak T cell response.

Germline V gene lookup returns CDR1 KGHSH and CDR2 LQKENI. Trimming left V 4 bases short and J 0 bases short, with 16 bases between. The CDR3 sequence is 18 residues long. The data were produced by immunoSEQ multiplex PCR, yet TCRdb's version contains in-frame clones alone and is incomplete. Of approximately 97,000 clones listed, approximately 90% are singletons. The sample here was peripheral blood, taken on day 0 of AZD1222 vaccination. The TCR sequence derives from an adult in good health. This chain connects TRBV18 to TRBJ2-6; D remains ambiguous. DNA for the CDR3: TGTGCCAGCTCACTTACGTACGCAGGAGTCTCTGGGGCCAACGTCCTGACTTTC. It specifies CASSLTYAGVSGANVLTF.